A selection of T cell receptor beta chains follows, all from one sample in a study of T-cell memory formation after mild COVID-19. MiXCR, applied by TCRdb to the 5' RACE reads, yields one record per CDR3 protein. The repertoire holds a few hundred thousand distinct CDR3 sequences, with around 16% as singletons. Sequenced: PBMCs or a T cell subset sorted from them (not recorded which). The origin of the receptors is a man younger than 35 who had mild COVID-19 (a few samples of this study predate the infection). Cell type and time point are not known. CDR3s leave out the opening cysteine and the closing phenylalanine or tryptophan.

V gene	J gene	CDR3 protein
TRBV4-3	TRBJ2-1	ASSQVRLSGGPHRNEQF
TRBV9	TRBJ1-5	ASSPGDSRLPQH
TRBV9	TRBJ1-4	ASSPQGGEKLF
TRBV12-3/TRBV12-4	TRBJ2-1	ASSFVGTYNEQF
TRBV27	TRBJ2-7	ASRPKTASYEQY
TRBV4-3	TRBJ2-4	ASSQERVNIQY
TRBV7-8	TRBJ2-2	ASSFGAGANTGELF
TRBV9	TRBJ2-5	ASSVGWVQETQY
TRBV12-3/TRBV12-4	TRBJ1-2	ASTSFQGVNYGYT
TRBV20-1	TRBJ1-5	SASEASVSNQPQH
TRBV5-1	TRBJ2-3	ASSFGADFTDTQY
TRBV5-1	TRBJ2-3	ASNRDRSTDTQY
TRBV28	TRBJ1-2	ASTPGLNYGYT
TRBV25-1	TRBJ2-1	ASSGGNEQF
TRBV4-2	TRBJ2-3	ASSQDEQSTDTQY
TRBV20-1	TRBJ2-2	SASPPGTYTGELF
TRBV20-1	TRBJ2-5	SAKDGRKASQETQY
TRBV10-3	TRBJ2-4	AISDGASGNIQY
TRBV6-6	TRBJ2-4	ASSLEENIQY
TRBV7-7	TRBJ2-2	ASSPTWNTGELF
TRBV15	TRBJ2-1	ATSRVPLEQF
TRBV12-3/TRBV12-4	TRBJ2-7	ASSPPAGSSYEQY
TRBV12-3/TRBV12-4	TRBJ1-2	ASSGQGSGGYT
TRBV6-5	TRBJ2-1	ASSLTTGNNEQF
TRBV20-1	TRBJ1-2	SARERGLSNYGYT
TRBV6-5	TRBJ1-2	ASSYSGNHGYT
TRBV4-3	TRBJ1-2	ASNGGTGGNYGYT
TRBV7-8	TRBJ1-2	ASSIRDGSNYGYT
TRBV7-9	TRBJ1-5	ASSSSSGLQPQH
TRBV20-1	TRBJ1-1	SAASHRGLTEAF
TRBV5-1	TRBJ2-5	ASSLAPVAGETQY
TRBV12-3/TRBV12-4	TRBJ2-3	ASNAGDLPTQY
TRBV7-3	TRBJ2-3	ASSPGGTGSTDTQY
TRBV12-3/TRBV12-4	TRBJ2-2	ASRGSGELF
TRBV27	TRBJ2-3	ASSFTGLAPDTQY
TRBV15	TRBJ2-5	ATSRDMGSETQY
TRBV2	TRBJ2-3	AKSLDRGVLHTQY